These 30 T cell receptor beta chains came from one sample sequenced in a study of post-analysis software for immune sequencing data. These receptors have no identified antigens. Whole-study findings and limits: Patients showed TRBV5-6, TRBV5-1 and TRBV20-1 among several TRBV segments more frequent than in controls.

Unique molecular identifiers tagged the TCR beta cDNA libraries. TCRdb reprocessed the PCR reads with MiXCR, giving one entry per CDR3 protein. The table lists about 620,000 distinct CDR3 sequences, 44% of them singletons. The sequenced sample was blood. Receptors originate from a girl between 10 and 17 years old with multiple sclerosis.

The chain is built from TRBV5-6 and TRBJ2-4; perhaps D is TRBD1 or TRBD2 (5 bases each). The assigned J gene may be wrong: the sequence end matches TRBJ2-7 better. Looked up from germline, CDR1 is SGHDT and CDR2 is YYEEEE. CDR3 length: 13 residues. The CDR3 nucleotides read TGTGCCAGCAGCTGGGGGTTCAACTACGAGCAGTACTTC. Translation gives CASSWGFNYEQYF.

This clonotype was seen a few times. This chain joins TRBV5-1 and TRBJ2-1; D might be TRBD2 (6 bases). CDR3 size: 15 residues. Germline CDR1 and CDR2: SGHRS and YFSETQ. The V and J ends lost 0 bases and 9 bases respectively, with 16 bases between them. The chain's CDR3 is CASSLEGPGRGEQFF. The CDR3 bases are TGCGCCAGCAGCTTGGAGGGACCCGGGAGAGGTGAGCAGTTCTTC.

The chain combines TRBV7-9 with TRBJ2-1, with D uncertain. CDR1 and CDR2 (germline): SEHNR, FQNEAQ (reference sequence). V dropped 4 bases and J dropped 2 bases, with 12 bases sitting between them. This CDR3 is built from 15 residues. CDR3 bases: TGTGCCAGCAGCTCGACCGTGGTGGCCTACAATGAGCAGTTCTTC. Protein: CASSSTVVAYNEQFF.

The chain joins TRBV6-5 to TRBJ2-7, with 10 bases fitting TRBD1. V shed 1 base and J 6 bases; nucleotides not matched to a gene: 6. Germline CDR1 reads MNHEY; CDR2 reads SVGAGI. This CDR3 contains 15 residues. In DNA form, the CDR3 reads TGTGCCAGCAGTTACTGGACAGGGGGTAGGGTCGAGCAGTACTTC. Translated: CASSYWTGGRVEQYF.

The V call is TRBV3-1, the J call TRBJ2-5; D is undetermined. TRBJ2-7 matches the DNA end more closely, so the J call is doubtful. The germline V gene encodes CDR1 LGHDT and CDR2 YNNKEL (reference sequence). This CDR3 region has 14 residues. In DNA form, the CDR3 reads TGTGCCAGCAGCCAAGCCTGGACGGGCGGCGAGCAGTACTTC. This encodes CASSQAWTGGEQYF.

The chain is built from TRBV30 and TRBJ2-7; 8 bases match TRBD1. The CDR3 loop spans 14 amino acids. V lost 4 bases and J lost 5; bases outside the gene matches: 10. Germline CDR1 is GTSNPN and CDR2 is SVGIG (reference sequence). The CDR3 DNA sequence: TGTGCCTGGAACCCTACAGGGGGTAGCCACGAGCAGTACTTC. Amino acids: CAWNPTGGSHEQYF.

This clonotype was counted between two and nine times. As DNA, the CDR3 is TGTGCCAGCTCCTCGGGGAAAAGATATAGCTACGAGCAGTACTTC. Translation: CASSSGKRYSYEQYF. This chain joins TRBV28 and TRBJ2-7, with D maybe TRBD2 (5 bases). CDR1 is MDHEN and CDR2 is SYDVKM in the germline V gene. The CDR3 covers 15 residues. V was pared by 8 bases and J by 3 bases, with 20 bases between.

This clonotype was counted between two and nine times. V and J are TRBV10-2 and TRBJ2-3; no reliable D call. V dropped 6 bases and J dropped 5 bases, with 12 bases sitting between them. Germline-derived CDR1 and CDR2 are WSHSY and SAAADI. CDR3 size: 13 residues. The CDR3 DNA reads as TGCGCCAGCAGGTGGACCCGGAAAGATACGCAGTATTTT. Translation gives CASRWTRKDTQYF.

The table lists this clonotype with many counts. The rearrangement uses TRBV9 and TRBJ1-1, with unresolved D. V was pared by 0 bases and J by 1 base, with 4 bases between. Looked up from germline, CDR1 is SGDLS and CDR2 is YYNGEE. The CDR3 has 13 residues. CDR3 protein: CASSVEGNTEAFF. The DNA of the CDR3 is TGTGCCAGCAGCGTAGAGGGGAACACTGAAGCTTTCTTT.

The chain has TRBV12-3 or TRBV12-4 and TRBJ1-2, with a tentative D call TRBD1 (5 bases). V lost 5 bases, J lost 4 bases, and 14 bases lay in between. This CDR3 comprises 14 residues. The CDR3 here is CASSPRGKTYGYTF. Here the CDR3 DNA reads TGTGCCAGCAGTCCGCGGGGGAAGACCTATGGCTACACCTTC.

This clonotype showed up just a few times. The genes are TRBV30 and TRBJ2-1, with D possibly called TRBD1 or TRBD2 (6 bases each). This CDR3 spans 12 amino acids. Germline V gene data show CDR1 as GTSNPN and CDR2 as SVGIG (reference sequence). V was pared by 0 bases and J by 12 bases, with 12 bases between. In DNA form, the CDR3 reads TGTGCCTGGAGTGTATATGGGGGGCCGCAGTTCTTC. Its translation: CAWSVYGGPQFF.

The V gene is TRBV7-8, the J gene TRBJ2-3, with a tentative D call TRBD2 (6 bases). Trimming shortened V by 5 bases and J by 2 bases, and 17 bases separated the two germline ends. The germline CDR1 and CDR2 sequences are SGHVS and FQNEAQ. This CDR3 has 16 residues. Here the CDR3 DNA reads TGTGCCAGCAGCCGGGACTTACGTACGGTCACAGATACGCAGTATTTT. The encoded protein is CASSRDLRTVTDTQYF. Full variable domain (rest looked up from reference TRBV7-8 and TRBJ2-3): GAGVSQSPRYKVAKRGQDVALRCDPISGHVSLFWYQQALGQGPEFLTYFQNEAQLDKSGLPSDRFFAERPEGSVSTLKIQRTQQEDSAVYLCASSRDLRTVTDTQYFGPGTRLTVL.

This clonotype was seen a handful of times. The chain has TRBV11-2 and TRBJ2-5, with 7 bases fitting TRBD2. The V and J ends lost 0 bases and 0 bases, in that order; junction bases with no gene match: 1. In germline, CDR1 is SGHAT, CDR2 FQNNGV. The CDR3 loop spans 15 amino acids. The CDR3 loop is CASSLDSGYQETQYF. CDR3 coding DNA: TGTGCCAGCAGCTTAGATAGCGGGTACCAAGAGACCCAGTACTTC.

The V call is TRBV6-6, the J call TRBJ2-3; 10 bases line up with TRBD1. The CDR3 has 15 residues. The V and J ends lost 4 bases and 4 bases, in that order; junction bases with no gene match: 5. Germline V gives CDR1 MNHNY, CDR2 SVGAGI (reference sequence). The CDR3: CASSSTTGGADTQYF. CDR3 nucleotides: TGTGCCAGCAGTTCCACGACAGGGGGCGCAGATACGCAGTATTTT.

The CDR3 DNA reads TGCAGTGTGGGGGAGGGTGGCAATCAGCCCCAGCATTTT. Amino acid sequence: CSVGEGGNQPQHF. This sequence joins TRBV20-1 and TRBJ1-5; possibly TRBD1 for D (5 bases). The germline gives CDR1 DFQATT, CDR2 SNEGSKA (reference sequence). This CDR3 is 13 amino acids long. Between the trimmed V and J ends, which lost 7 bases and 2 bases, there was a span of 12 bases.

About this clonotype itself: One end of the junction does not line up with germline, which may come from a read error. The J gene is TRBJ2-3, the V gene TRBV27; 14 bases line up with TRBD2. The germline gives CDR1 MNHEY, CDR2 SMNVEV (reference sequence). This CDR3 contains 18 residues. The CDR3 protein is CASSRGTSGGLSTDTRYF. For the CDR3, the DNA is TGTGCCAGCAGCCGCGGGACTAGCGGGGGCCTGAGCACAGATACGCGGTATTTT.

This clonotype was counted a few times. The chain uses TRBV6-6 and TRBJ1-1; D ambiguous. Germline loops: CDR1 MNHNY, CDR2 SVGAGI (reference sequence). This CDR3 contains 13 residues. Trimming removed 6 bases from V and 4 bases from J, with 12 bases in between. CDR3 region: CASSQSLGTEAFF. For the CDR3, the DNA is TGTGCCAGCAGCCAAAGCCTGGGCACTGAAGCTTTCTTT.

V usage is TRBV29-1 and J usage is TRBJ2-7, with TRBD1 identical over 8 bases. The CDR3 is 15 residues long. The ends lost 2 bases at V and 3 bases at J; junction bases unmatched: 9. Germline assignment: CDR1 SQVTM and CDR2 ANQGSEA. The CDR3 loop reads CSVEIGQGSFYEQYF. CDR3 bases: TGCAGCGTTGAAATTGGACAGGGATCTTTCTACGAGCAGTACTTC.

The chain links TRBV5-1 to TRBJ1-4, with D uncertain. Trimming left V 1 base short and J 10 bases short, with 14 bases between. Germline CDR1 SGHRS, CDR2 YFSETQ. The CDR3 has 14 amino acids. CDR3 nucleotide sequence: TGCGCCAGCAGCTTGTCGGGCCCCGACGGAAAACTGTTTTTT. The encoded protein is CASSLSGPDGKLFF.

This clonotype was seen a handful of times. This rearrangement joins TRBV27 to TRBJ2-5, with 10 bases fitting TRBD2. The CDR3 runs to 14 residues. Germline CDR1 is MNHEY and CDR2 is SMNVEV (reference sequence). V shed 5 bases and J 5 bases; nucleotides not matched to a gene: 5. Here the CDR3 reads CASSLAGVGETQYF. The CDR3 region has the DNA TGTGCCAGCAGTCTAGCGGGGGTAGGGGAGACCCAGTACTTC.

V is TRBV12-3 or TRBV12-4 and J is TRBJ1-5; D uncertain. The CDR3 spans 13 residues. Trimming pared 4 bases from V and 11 bases from J, leaving 15 bases between. CDR3 in DNA: TGTGCCAGCAGTTCTAGAGTTTCCTCTGCCCAGCATTTT. It translates to CASSSRVSSAQHF.

This clonotype has a handful of counts. The CDR3 sequence is CASGTNLIYGYTF. The CDR3 nucleotides are TGTGCCTCCGGGACTAACTTAATCTATGGCTACACCTTC. V usage is TRBV6-5 and J usage is TRBJ1-2, with D maybe TRBD1 (5 bases). The V and J ends lost 11 bases and 4 bases respectively, with 17 bases between them. The V gene's germline CDR1 is MNHEY and CDR2 SVGAGI. This CDR3 is 13 amino acids long.

V and J are TRBV5-1 and TRBJ2-3; the match to TRBD2 covers 7 bases. Germline V gene data show CDR1 as SGHRS and CDR2 as YFSETQ. After removal of 5 bases from V and 1 base from J, the junction contained 7 bases not matched to a gene. The CDR3 runs to 15 residues. In DNA, the CDR3 is TGCGCCAGCAGATTGAGTCTAGCGGGCACAGATACGCAGTATTTT. Translation gives CASRLSLAGTDTQYF.

This clonotype turned up a few times. This chain joins TRBV20-1 and TRBJ2-7; D could derive from TRBD1 or TRBD2 (7 bases each). The V end was cut by 0 bases, the J end by 0 bases, with 15 bases between. This CDR3 spans 16 amino acids. Per the germline V gene, CDR1 is DFQATT and CDR2 is SNEGSKA (reference sequence). The CDR3 nucleotides read TGCAGTGCTAGAGATCCCAGGGGGGGGAACTCCTACGAGCAGTACTTC. Encoded protein: CSARDPRGGNSYEQYF.

The genes are TRBV7-8 and TRBJ2-7, with 7 bases fitting TRBD1. V was clipped by 4 bases and J by 3 bases; unmatched bases: 9. Germline V gene lookup returns CDR1 SGHVS and CDR2 FQNEAQ. This CDR3 comprises 15 residues. CDR3 in amino acids: CASSSGIRTGYEQYF. DNA for the CDR3: TGTGCCAGCAGCTCCGGAATAAGGACAGGCTACGAGCAGTACTTC. The full variable domain, rest sourced from reference TRBV7-8 and TRBJ2-7, is GAGVSQSPRYKVAKRGQDVALRCDPISGHVSLFWYQQALGQGPEFLTYFQNEAQLDKSGLPSDRFFAERPEGSVSTLKIQRTQQEDSAVYLCASSSGIRTGYEQYFGPGTRLTVT.

The chain has TRBV7-8 and TRBJ2-7; TRBD2 aligns across 13 bases. The CDR3 sequence is 14 residues long. CDR1 is SGHVS, CDR2 FQNEAQ, per germline. With V trimmed by 4 bases and J by 9 bases, 6 bases remained unmatched. Here the CDR3 DNA reads TGTGCCAGCAGCTCCGGGACTAGCGGGACCGCGCAGTACGTC. Amino acids: CASSSGTSGTAQYV.

The V and J genes are TRBV7-2 and TRBJ2-1; TRBD1 matches 7 bases. The CDR3 runs 14 residues. CDR1 is SGHTA, CDR2 FQGNSA, per germline. The V segment lost 5 bases and the J segment 7 bases; nucleotides outside the gene matches: 8. The CDR3 region is CASSPDRVGNEQFF. The CDR3 coding sequence is TGTGCCAGCAGCCCCGACAGGGTGGGAAATGAGCAGTTCTTC.

V usage is TRBV5-1 and J usage is TRBJ1-1; D possibly corresponds to TRBD1 (6 bases). Germline V gives CDR1 SGHRS, CDR2 YFSETQ. This CDR3 spans 15 amino acids. V gave up 3 bases and J gave up 3 bases, with 15 bases separating them. CDR3: CASSSATGKDTEAFF. CDR3 coding DNA: TGCGCCAGCAGCTCCGCCACAGGGAAGGACACTGAAGCTTTCTTT.

The chain carries TRBV3-1 and TRBJ1-6; no firm D call. CDR1 is LGHDT and CDR2 is YNNKEL in the germline V gene (reference sequence). Trimming removed 4 bases from V and 0 bases from J, with 7 bases in between. This CDR3 has 15 residues. CDR3 region: CASSPTGSYNSPLHF. The DNA for the CDR3 is TGTGCCAGCAGCCCGACCGGCTCCTATAATTCACCCCTCCACTTT.

This chain joins TRBV3-1 and TRBJ2-3; 8 bases fit TRBD2. Trimming took 0 bases from V and 1 from J; bases not matched to a gene: 3. The germline gives CDR1 LGHDT, CDR2 YNNKEL (reference sequence). CDR3 length equals 16 residues. CDR3 sequence (DNA): TGTGCCAGCAGCCAAGAGCAGCGGGAGCGCACAGATACGCAGTATTTT. Amino acids: CASSQEQRERTDTQYF.